This T cell receptor (beta chain) was identified during a study of blood T cell repertoires in COVID-19. About the research overall: T cells, B-cell-depleted T cells, or PBMCs supplied cDNA or gDNA.

In the original processing: Reference gene primer amplification gave estimated nucleated cell counts. Sequencing was performed with immunoSEQ multiplex PCR; in TCRdb, only in-frame clones are kept and a portion is missing. The DNA was the basis for D and trimming; V, J and clone size are from that table. This table has just under 350,000 clones, about 83% appearing once. The table lists this clone with a few counts. There are 14 residues in the CDR3. Trimming took 4 bases from V and 2 from J; bases not matched to a gene: 4. Germline lookup yields CDR1 KGHSH and CDR2 LQKENI. The V gene is TRBV18, the J gene TRBJ2-7; 8 bases line up with TRBD1. This TCR came from a man aged 25 to 40 with active or convalescent COVID-19. The specimen sequenced was peripheral blood. CDR3 residues: CASSLRDRTYEQYF. The CDR3 DNA follows: TGTGCCAGCTCACTCCGGGACAGGACCTACGAGCAGTACTTC.